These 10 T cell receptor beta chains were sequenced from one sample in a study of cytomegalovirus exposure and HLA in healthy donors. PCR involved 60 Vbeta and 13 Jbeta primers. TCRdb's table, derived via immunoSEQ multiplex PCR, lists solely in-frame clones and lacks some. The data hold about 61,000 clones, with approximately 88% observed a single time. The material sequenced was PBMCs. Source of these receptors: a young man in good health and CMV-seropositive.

The CDR3 nucleotides read TGTGCCAGCAACCCCGACAGGGGCGTCTACTATGGCTACACCTTC. It translates to CASNPDRGVYYGYTF. The chain links TRBV6-5 to TRBJ1-2; 8 bases agree with TRBD1. V dropped 7 bases and J dropped 3; count of bases not matched to a gene: 10. The CDR3 has 15 residues. Per germline, CDR1 MNHEY and CDR2 SVGAGI.

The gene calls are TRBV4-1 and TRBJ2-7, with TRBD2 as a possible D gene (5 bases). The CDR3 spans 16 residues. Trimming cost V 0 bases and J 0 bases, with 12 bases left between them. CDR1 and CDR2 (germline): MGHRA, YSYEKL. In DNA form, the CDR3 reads TGCGCCAGCAGCCAAGAAGGAGGATGGCTCTCCTACGAGCAGTACTTC. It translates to CASSQEGGWLSYEQYF.

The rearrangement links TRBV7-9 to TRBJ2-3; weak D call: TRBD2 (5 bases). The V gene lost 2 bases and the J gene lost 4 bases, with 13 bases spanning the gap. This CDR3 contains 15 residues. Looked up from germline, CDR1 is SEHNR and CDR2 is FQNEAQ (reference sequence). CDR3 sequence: CASSLMGSEADTQYF. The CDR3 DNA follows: TGTGCCAGCAGCTTAATGGGTTCGGAGGCAGATACGCAGTATTTT.

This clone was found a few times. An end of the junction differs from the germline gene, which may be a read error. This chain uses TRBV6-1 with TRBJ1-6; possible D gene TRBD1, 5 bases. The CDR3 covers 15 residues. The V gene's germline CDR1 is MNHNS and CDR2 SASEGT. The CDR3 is CASSDGSGYSSPLHF. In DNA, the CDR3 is TGTGCCAGCAGTGATGGTTCAGGGTATAGTTCACCCCTCCACTTT.

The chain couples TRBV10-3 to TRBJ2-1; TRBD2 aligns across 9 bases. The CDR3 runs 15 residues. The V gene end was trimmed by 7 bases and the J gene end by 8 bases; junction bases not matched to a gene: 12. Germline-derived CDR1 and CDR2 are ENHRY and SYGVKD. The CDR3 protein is CAITRDSGSSDEQFF. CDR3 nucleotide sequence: TGTGCCATCACTCGGGATAGCGGGAGTTCGGATGAGCAGTTCTTC.

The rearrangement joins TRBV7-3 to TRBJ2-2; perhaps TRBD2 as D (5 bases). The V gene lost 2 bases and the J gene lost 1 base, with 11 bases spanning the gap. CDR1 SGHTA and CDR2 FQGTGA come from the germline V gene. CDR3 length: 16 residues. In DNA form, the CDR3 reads TGTGCCAGCAGCTTACAGAGTCGGGGGAACACCGGGGAGCTGTTTTTT. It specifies CASSLQSRGNTGELFF.

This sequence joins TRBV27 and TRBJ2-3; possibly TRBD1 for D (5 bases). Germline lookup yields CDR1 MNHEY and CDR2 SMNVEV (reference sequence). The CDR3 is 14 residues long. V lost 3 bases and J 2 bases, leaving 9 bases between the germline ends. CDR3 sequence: CASSFQDNTDTQYF. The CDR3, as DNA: TGTGCCAGCAGTTTCCAGGACAACACAGATACGCAGTATTTT.

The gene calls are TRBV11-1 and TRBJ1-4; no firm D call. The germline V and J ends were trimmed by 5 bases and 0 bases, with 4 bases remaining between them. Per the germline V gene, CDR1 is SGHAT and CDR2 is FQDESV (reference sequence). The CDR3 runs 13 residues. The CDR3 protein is CASSLATNEKLFF. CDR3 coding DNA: TGTGCCAGCAGCCTTGCAACTAATGAAAAACTGTTTTTT.

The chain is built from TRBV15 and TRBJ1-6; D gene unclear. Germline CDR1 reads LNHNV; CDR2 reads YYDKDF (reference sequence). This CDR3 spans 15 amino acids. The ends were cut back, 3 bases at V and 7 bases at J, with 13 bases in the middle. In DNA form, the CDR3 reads TGTGCCACCAGCAGGGGCGCGAAATGGAATTCACCCCTCCACTTT. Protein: CATSRGAKWNSPLHF.

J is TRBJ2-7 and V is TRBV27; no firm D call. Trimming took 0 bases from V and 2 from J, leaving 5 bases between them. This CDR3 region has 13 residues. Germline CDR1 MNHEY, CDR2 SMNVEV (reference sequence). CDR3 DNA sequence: TGTGCCAGCAGTTTATCGGCGGCCTACGAGCAGTACTTC. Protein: CASSLSAAYEQYF.